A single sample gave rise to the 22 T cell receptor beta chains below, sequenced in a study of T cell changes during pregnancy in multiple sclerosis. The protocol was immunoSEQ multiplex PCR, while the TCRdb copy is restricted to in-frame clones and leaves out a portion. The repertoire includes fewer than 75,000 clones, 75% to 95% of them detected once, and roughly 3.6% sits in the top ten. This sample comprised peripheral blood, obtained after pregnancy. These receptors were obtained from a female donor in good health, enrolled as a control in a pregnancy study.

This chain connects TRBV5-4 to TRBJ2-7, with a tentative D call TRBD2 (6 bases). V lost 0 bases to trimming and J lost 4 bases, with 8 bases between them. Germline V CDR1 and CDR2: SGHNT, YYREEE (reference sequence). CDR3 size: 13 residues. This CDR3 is CASSLGREYEQYF. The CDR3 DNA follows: TGTGCCAGCAGCTTGGGGAGGGAGTACGAGCAGTACTTC. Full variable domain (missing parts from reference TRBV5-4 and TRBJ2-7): ETGVTQSPTHLIKTRGQQVTLRCSSQSGHNTVSWYQQALGQGPQFIFQYYREEENGRGNFPPRFSGLQFPNYSSELNVNALELDDSALYLCASSLGREYEQYFGPGTRLTVT.

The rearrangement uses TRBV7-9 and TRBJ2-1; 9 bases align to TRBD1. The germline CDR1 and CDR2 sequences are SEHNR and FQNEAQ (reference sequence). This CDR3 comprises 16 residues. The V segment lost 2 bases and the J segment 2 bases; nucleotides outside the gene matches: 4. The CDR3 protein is CASSLWGTGPYNEQFF. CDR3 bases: TGTGCCAGCAGCTTATGGGGGACAGGGCCCTACAATGAGCAGTTCTTC.

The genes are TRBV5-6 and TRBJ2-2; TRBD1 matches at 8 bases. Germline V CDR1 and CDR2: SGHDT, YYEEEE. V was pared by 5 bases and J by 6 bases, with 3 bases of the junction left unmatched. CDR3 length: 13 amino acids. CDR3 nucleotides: TGTGCCAGCAGTAAGACAGGGGCCGGGGAGCTGTTTTTT. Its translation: CASSKTGAGELFF.

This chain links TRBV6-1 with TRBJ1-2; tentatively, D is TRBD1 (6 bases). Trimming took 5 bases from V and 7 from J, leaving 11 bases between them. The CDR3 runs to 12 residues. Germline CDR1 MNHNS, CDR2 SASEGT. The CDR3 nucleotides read TGTGCCAGCAGTTTGACAGGTTTTGGCTACACCTTC. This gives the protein CASSLTGFGYTF.

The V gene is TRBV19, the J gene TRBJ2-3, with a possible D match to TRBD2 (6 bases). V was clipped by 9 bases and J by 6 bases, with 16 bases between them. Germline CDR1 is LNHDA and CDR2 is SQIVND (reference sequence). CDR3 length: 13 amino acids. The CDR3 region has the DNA TGTGCCAGCTCCGGAGGGTTTAGGGATACGCAGTATTTT. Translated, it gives CASSGGFRDTQYF.

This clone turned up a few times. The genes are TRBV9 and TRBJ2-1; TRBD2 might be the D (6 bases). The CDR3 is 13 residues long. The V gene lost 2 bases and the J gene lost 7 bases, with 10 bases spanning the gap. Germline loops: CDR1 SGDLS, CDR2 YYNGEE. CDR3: CASSVETSNEQFF. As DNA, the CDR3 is TGTGCCAGCAGCGTCGAGACTAGTAATGAGCAGTTCTTC.

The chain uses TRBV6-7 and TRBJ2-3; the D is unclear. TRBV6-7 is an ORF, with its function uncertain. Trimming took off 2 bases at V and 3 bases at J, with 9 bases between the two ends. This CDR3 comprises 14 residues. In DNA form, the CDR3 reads TGTGCCAGCAGTTACGTGGGCAGGACAGATACGCAGTATTTT. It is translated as CASSYVGRTDTQYF.

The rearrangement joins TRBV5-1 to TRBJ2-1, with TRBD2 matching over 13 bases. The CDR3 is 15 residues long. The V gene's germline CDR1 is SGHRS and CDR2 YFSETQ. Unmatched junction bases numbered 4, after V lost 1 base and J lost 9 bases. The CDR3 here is CASSLWTSGGSEQFF. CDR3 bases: TGCGCCAGCAGCTTGTGGACTAGCGGGGGTAGTGAGCAGTTCTTC.

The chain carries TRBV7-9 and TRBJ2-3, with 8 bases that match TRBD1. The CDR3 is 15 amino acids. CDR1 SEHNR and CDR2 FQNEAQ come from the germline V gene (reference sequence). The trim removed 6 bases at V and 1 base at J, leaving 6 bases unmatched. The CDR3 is CASSLQGEGTDTQYF. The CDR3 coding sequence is TGTGCCAGCAGTTTACAGGGGGAGGGCACAGATACGCAGTATTTT.

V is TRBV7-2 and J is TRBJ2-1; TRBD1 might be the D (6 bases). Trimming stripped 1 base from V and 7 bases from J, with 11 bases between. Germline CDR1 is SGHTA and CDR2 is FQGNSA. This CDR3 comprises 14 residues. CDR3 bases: TGTGCCAGCAGCTTAGGAGGACAGCCTAATGAGCAGTTCTTC. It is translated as CASSLGGQPNEQFF.

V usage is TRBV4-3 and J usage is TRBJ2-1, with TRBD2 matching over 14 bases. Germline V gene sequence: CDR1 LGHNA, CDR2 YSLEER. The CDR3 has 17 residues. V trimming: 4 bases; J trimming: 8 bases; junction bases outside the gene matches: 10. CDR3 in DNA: TGCGCCAGCAGCCCGACTACGACTAGCGGGGGGGCCGATGAGCAGTTCTTC. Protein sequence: CASSPTTTSGGADEQFF.

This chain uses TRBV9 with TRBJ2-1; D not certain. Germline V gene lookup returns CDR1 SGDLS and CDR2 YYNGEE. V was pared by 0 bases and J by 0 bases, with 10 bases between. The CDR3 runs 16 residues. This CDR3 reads CASSVGTSISYNEQFF. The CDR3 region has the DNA TGTGCCAGCAGCGTAGGAACCAGTATCTCCTACAATGAGCAGTTCTTC.

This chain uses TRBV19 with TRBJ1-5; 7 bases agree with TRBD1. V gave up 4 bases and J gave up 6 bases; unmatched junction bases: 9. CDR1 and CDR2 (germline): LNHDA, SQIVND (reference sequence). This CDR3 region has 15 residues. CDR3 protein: CASSTIQGLGQPQHF. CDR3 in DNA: TGTGCCAGTAGTACGATACAGGGGCTTGGTCAGCCCCAGCATTTT.

CDR3 sequence: CASSQGGGTPSTYTF. The DNA for the CDR3 is TGCGCCAGCAGCCAAGGGGGCGGGACCCCCTCCACTTACACCTTC. The chain carries TRBV4-3 and TRBJ1-2, with D perhaps matching TRBD1 (5 bases). The V end was cut by 1 base, the J end by 11 bases, with 20 bases between. Germline CDR1 is LGHNA and CDR2 is YSLEER. This CDR3 has 15 amino acids.

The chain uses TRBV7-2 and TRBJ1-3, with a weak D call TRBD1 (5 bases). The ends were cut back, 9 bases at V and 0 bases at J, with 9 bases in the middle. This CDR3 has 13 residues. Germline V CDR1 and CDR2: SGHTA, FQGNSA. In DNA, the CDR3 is TGTGCCAGTGCGCAGGGCTCTGGAAACACCATATATTTT. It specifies CASAQGSGNTIYF.

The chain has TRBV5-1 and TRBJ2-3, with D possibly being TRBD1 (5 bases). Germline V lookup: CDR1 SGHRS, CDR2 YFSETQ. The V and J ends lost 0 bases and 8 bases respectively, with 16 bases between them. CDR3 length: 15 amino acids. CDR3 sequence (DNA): TGCGCCAGCAGCTTGGATGGTACCGCGCAGGGTACGCAGTATTTT. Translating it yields CASSLDGTAQGTQYF.

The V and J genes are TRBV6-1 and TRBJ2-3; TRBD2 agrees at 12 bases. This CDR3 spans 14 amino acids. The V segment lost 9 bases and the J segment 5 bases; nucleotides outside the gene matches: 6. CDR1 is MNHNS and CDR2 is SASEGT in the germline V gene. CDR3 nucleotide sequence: TGTGCCAGTTCACTAGCGGGGGGCCAAGATACGCAGTATTTT. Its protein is CASSLAGGQDTQYF.

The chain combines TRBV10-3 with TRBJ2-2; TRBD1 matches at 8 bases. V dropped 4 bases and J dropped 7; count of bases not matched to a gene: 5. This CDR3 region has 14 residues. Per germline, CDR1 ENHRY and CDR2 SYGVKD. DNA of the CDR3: TGTGCCATCAGTGGGACAGGGTTTGGCGGGGAGCTGTTTTTT. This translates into CAISGTGFGGELFF.

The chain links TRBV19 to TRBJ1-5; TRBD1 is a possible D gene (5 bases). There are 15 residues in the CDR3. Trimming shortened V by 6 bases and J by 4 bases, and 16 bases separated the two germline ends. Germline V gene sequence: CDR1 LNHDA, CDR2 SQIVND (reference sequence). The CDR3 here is CASRRQSRGNQPQHF. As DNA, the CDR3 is TGTGCCAGTAGGAGACAGTCACGGGGGAATCAGCCCCAGCATTTT.

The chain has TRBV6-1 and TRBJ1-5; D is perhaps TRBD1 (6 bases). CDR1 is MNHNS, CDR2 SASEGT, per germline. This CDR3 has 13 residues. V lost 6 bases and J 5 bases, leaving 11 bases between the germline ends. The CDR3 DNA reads TGTGCCAGCAGAATACAGGGAGATCAGCCCCAGCATTTT. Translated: CASRIQGDQPQHF.

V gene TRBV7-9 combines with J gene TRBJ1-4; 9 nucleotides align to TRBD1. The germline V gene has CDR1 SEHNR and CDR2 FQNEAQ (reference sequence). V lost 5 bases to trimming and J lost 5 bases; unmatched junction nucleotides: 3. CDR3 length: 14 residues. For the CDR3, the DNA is TGTGCCAGCAGCCCCGGGACAGGGAATGAAAAACTGTTTTTT. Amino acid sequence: CASSPGTGNEKLFF.

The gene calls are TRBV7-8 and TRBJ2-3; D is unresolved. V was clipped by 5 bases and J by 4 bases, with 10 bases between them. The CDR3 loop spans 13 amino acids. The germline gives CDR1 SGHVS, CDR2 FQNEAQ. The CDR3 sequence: CASSDRLADTQYF. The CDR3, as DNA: TGTGCCAGCAGCGACCGACTCGCAGATACGCAGTATTTT.